These 20 T cell receptor beta chains were all obtained from the same sample, sequenced in a study of T cells in Graves' hyperthyroidism and ophthalmopathy. Authors of the study amplified TCR beta CDR3 regions from RNA transcripts. The HTBI set primed first-round TCR CDR3 RT-PCR. TCRdb passed the multiplex PCR reads through MiXCR, listing each CDR3 protein once. Seen here are roughly 300,000 distinct CDR3 sequences, about 20% observed once, and the top ten hold under 55%. The sample consisted of blood. These receptors were obtained from a woman aged 45-59 years with Graves' hyperthyroidism.

The V and J genes are TRBV20-1 and TRBJ2-5; 7 bases are a match to TRBD2. Germline V CDR1 and CDR2: DFQATT, SNEGSKA (reference sequence). The CDR3 sequence is 14 residues long. V gave up 1 base and J gave up 5 bases; unmatched junction bases: 7. CDR3 nucleotides: TGCAGTGCTAGAGTTGGGGGGGTGGGGGAGACCCAGTACTTC. Amino acids: CSARVGGVGETQYF.

This clonotype was seen a handful of times. This sequence joins TRBV29-1 and TRBJ1-1; D is ambiguous. CDR3 length equals 13 residues. CDR1 and CDR2 (germline): SQVTM, ANQGSEA. Trimming cost V 5 bases and J 0 bases, with 10 bases left between them. CDR3 in DNA: TGCAGCGTTCGCATAGTAATGAACACTGAAGCTTTCTTT. Translating gives CSVRIVMNTEAFF.

The rearrangement joins TRBV6-5 to TRBJ2-5, with D unresolved. V shed 2 bases and J shed 5 bases, with 12 bases lying between them. The CDR3 runs to 14 residues. Germline values: CDR1 MNHEY, CDR2 SVGAGI. Written as DNA, the CDR3 is TGTGCCAGCAGTTACCAGTACTCAGAGGAGACCCAGTACTTC. Its translation is CASSYQYSEETQYF.

This clonotype was observed a few times. The CDR3 coding sequence is TGTGCCAGCAGCCAAGTCCCAGCGGGAGGGCCCGGGGAGCTGTTTTTT. It encodes CASSQVPAGGPGELFF. This chain joins TRBV3-1 and TRBJ2-2; 10 nucleotides line up with TRBD2. CDR3 length: 16 amino acids. The V and J ends lost 1 base and 6 bases, in that order; junction bases with no gene match: 5. CDR1 and CDR2 (germline): LGHDT, YNNKEL (reference sequence).

Ten or more counts support this clonotype. V and J are TRBV6-1 and TRBJ2-4; the match to TRBD1 covers 12 bases. The CDR3 loop spans 18 amino acids. Germline lookup yields CDR1 MNHNS and CDR2 SASEGT. Trimming cost V 4 bases and J 2 bases; bases outside gene matches: 9. CDR3 sequence (DNA): TGTGCCAGCAGTGGGGAGTGGGGACAGGGGGCGTCCAAAAACATTCAGTACTTC. Translated: CASSGEWGQGASKNIQYF.

In this sample, this clonotype turned up a few times. The chain uses TRBV20-1 and TRBJ1-3; no reliable D call. The CDR3 length is 11 residues. V was cut by 3 bases and J by 4 bases, with 4 bases left in between. The germline V gene encodes CDR1 DFQATT and CDR2 SNEGSKA (reference sequence). The CDR3 DNA reads TGCAGTGCTAGTAAGGGAAACACCATATATTTT. Its protein is CSASKGNTIYF.

The rearrangement joins TRBV7-9 to TRBJ2-1; D remains ambiguous. V gave up 1 base and J gave up 6 bases, with 7 bases separating them. This CDR3 comprises 13 residues. Germline values: CDR1 SEHNR, CDR2 FQNEAQ (reference sequence). The CDR3 DNA reads as TGTGCCAGCAGCTTAGTACAGATCAATGAGCAGTTCTTC. Protein product: CASSLVQINEQFF. Filled out from reference TRBV7-9 and TRBJ2-1, the complete variable domain reads DTGVSQNPRHKITKRGQNVTFRCDPISEHNRLYWYRQTLGQGPEFLTYFQNEAQLEKSRLLSDRFSAERPKGSFSTLEIQRTEQGDSAMYLCASSLVQINEQFFGPGTRLTVL.

As concerns this clonotype: A read error may explain this, as a much larger clone is one base away. The chain links TRBV30 to TRBJ1-2; tentatively, D is TRBD1 (5 bases). The V end lost 8 bases, the J end lost 8 bases, and 18 bases lay between the germline ends. CDR1 and CDR2 from the germline V gene are GTSNPN and SVGIG (reference sequence). The CDR3 is made up of 12 amino acids. The CDR3 spells CAGNRDPRGYTF. The CDR3 DNA is TGTGCCGGGAATCGGGACCCACGGGGCTACACCTTC.

There are a few counts of this clonotype. V and J are TRBV28 and TRBJ2-1; perhaps TRBD1 as D (6 bases). The CDR3 covers 17 residues. The V end lost 5 bases, the J end lost 4 bases, and 21 bases lay between the germline ends. CDR1 and CDR2 (germline): MDHEN, SYDVKM. CDR3 DNA sequence: TGTGCCAGCAGTCCCCCCACCGGGACACGTAGTTACAATGAGCAGTTCTTC. Protein sequence: CASSPPTGTRSYNEQFF. The whole variable domain, remainder taken from reference TRBV28 and TRBJ2-1, is DVKVTQSSRYLVKRTGEKVFLECVQDMDHENMFWYRQDPGLGLRLIYFSYDVKMKEKGDIPEGYSVSREKKERFSLILESASTNQTSMYLCASSPPTGTRSYNEQFFGPGTRLTVL.

The sample holds a few counts of this clonotype. The chain is built from TRBV7-9 and TRBJ2-7, with D possibly being TRBD2 (6 bases). The CDR3 totals 14 residues. Per the germline V gene, CDR1 is SEHNR and CDR2 is FQNEAQ (reference sequence). Between the trimmed V and J ends, which lost 5 bases and 2 bases, there was a span of 13 bases. The chain's CDR3 is CASSHGSLAYEQYF. CDR3 nucleotide sequence: TGTGCCAGCAGCCACGGGAGTTTGGCCTACGAGCAGTACTTC. The variable domain in full, with the rest retrieved from reference TRBV7-9 and TRBJ2-7, is DTGVSQNPRHKITKRGQNVTFRCDPISEHNRLYWYRQTLGQGPEFLTYFQNEAQLEKSRLLSDRFSAERPKGSFSTLEIQRTEQGDSAMYLCASSHGSLAYEQYFGPGTRLTVT.

This clonotype was recorded many times. V and J are TRBV28 and TRBJ1-2; D is unclear. Looked up from germline, CDR1 is MDHEN and CDR2 is SYDVKM. Trimming shortened V by 5 bases and J by 4 bases, and 20 bases separated the two germline ends. The CDR3 consists of 16 residues. This CDR3 is CASSPHGAPIPYGYTF. The CDR3 DNA follows: TGTGCCAGCAGTCCCCACGGAGCGCCGATCCCCTATGGCTACACCTTC.

In its sample, this clonotype was seen many times. The CDR3 reads CASSRGGSAEQFF. CDR3 DNA sequence: TGTGCCAGCAGCCGCGGGGGAAGCGCTGAGCAGTTCTTC. This chain links TRBV7-2 with TRBJ2-1; 7 bases match TRBD2. CDR1 is SGHTA and CDR2 is FQGNSA in the germline V gene. After removal of 5 bases from V and 9 bases from J, the junction contained 7 bases not matched to a gene. This CDR3 contains 13 residues.

The chain has TRBV9 and TRBJ2-7; TRBD1 is a possible D gene (5 bases). The ends were cut back, 5 bases at V and 2 bases at J, with 14 bases in the middle. The V gene's germline CDR1 is SGDLS and CDR2 YYNGEE. The CDR3 has 14 residues. CDR3 DNA sequence: TGTGCCAGCAGTTACTCGATGGGGCCCTACGAGCAGTACTTC. Translation gives CASSYSMGPYEQYF.

This clonotype was recorded many times. The J gene is TRBJ2-7, the V gene TRBV6-1; 11 bases are shared with TRBD1. The germline V gene has CDR1 MNHNS and CDR2 SASEGT. CDR3 size: 14 residues. V shed 5 bases, J shed 4 bases, and the junction held 4 bases outside the gene matches. CDR3 region: CASSLDRGRYEQYF. The DNA for the CDR3 is TGTGCCAGCAGTCTGGACAGGGGGCGATACGAGCAGTACTTC.

As concerns this clonotype: A single base separates this from a much larger clone, so it may be a read error. The chain employs TRBV20-1 and TRBJ1-4, with D possibly matching TRBD1 (6 bases). The CDR3 is made up of 18 amino acids. Per germline, CDR1 DFQATT and CDR2 SNEGSKA (reference sequence). In nucleotides, the CDR3 is TGCAGTGCTAGAGATCCGGGGGCGAGGGGATACTCTAATGAAAAACTGCTTTTT. Protein: CSARDPGARGYSNEKLLF.

This clonotype was found a few times. The V and J genes are TRBV6-7 and TRBJ1-1; D is perhaps TRBD1 (5 bases). TRBV6-7 is classed as an ORF, of uncertain function. This CDR3 comprises 14 residues. The ends were cut back, 10 bases at V and 3 bases at J, with 18 bases in the middle. This CDR3 reads CAIQQEGSDTEAFF. The CDR3 nucleotides are TGTGCCATTCAACAGGAGGGCTCTGACACTGAAGCTTTCTTT.

CDR3 nucleotide sequence: TGTGCCAGCGCCTTGGCGGGGGCGAACACCGGGGAGCTGTTTTTT. The encoded protein is CASALAGANTGELFF. The J gene is TRBJ2-2, the V gene TRBV19; 7 positions match TRBD2. CDR3 length: 15 residues. The V gene's germline CDR1 is LNHDA and CDR2 SQIVND (reference sequence). J gave up 0 bases and V 9 bases, and 7 bases lay outside the gene matches.

This clonotype was counted only a few times. The chain couples TRBV5-1 to TRBJ2-5, with 9 positions matching TRBD2. This CDR3 region has 15 residues. CDR1 and CDR2 from the germline V gene are SGHRS and YFSETQ. The V segment lost 4 bases and the J segment 5 bases; nucleotides outside the gene matches: 9. The CDR3 protein is CASSGLAGLEETQYF. Written as DNA, the CDR3 is TGCGCCAGCAGCGGGCTAGCGGGGCTGGAGGAGACCCAGTACTTC.

CDR3 loop: CASSQSGRYEQFF. CDR3 DNA sequence: TGTGCCAGCAGTCAGTCGGGACGGTATGAGCAGTTCTTC. This sequence joins TRBV6-9 and TRBJ2-1, with D possibly being TRBD1 or TRBD2 (5 bases each). Looked up from germline, CDR1 is MNHGY and CDR2 is SVAAGI. This CDR3 is built from 13 residues. V lost 5 bases, J lost 8 bases, and 13 bases lay in between.

V gene TRBV7-9 combines with J gene TRBJ2-2; TRBD1 agrees at 7 bases. Unmatched junction bases numbered 12, after V lost 8 bases and J lost 3 bases. The CDR3 runs to 16 residues. CDR1 and CDR2 from the germline V gene are SEHNR and FQNEAQ (reference sequence). The CDR3: CASPLRGTEDTGELFF. The DNA for the CDR3 is TGTGCCAGCCCCCTTAGAGGGACAGAGGACACCGGGGAGCTGTTTTTT. The full variable domain, in which reference TRBV7-9 and TRBJ2-2 provide the parts outside the CDR3, is DTGVSQNPRHKITKRGQNVTFRCDPISEHNRLYWYRQTLGQGPEFLTYFQNEAQLEKSRLLSDRFSAERPKGSFSTLEIQRTEQGDSAMYLCASPLRGTEDTGELFFGEGSRLTVL.